A single sample is the source of the 20 T cell receptor beta chains below, sequenced in a study of blood T cell repertoires in COVID-19. The repertoire was sequenced with immunoSEQ multiplex PCR; TCRdb's copy has only in-frame clones and lacks some. The sample has 20,000 to 25,000 clones; roughly 87% are singletons. Sequences were obtained from peripheral blood. The source of these receptors is a human donor with active COVID-19. The donor label of this sample is uncertain.

The rearrangement uses TRBV5-1 and TRBJ2-1; TRBD2 matches at 8 bases. Losses at the gene ends were 1 base for V and 6 bases for J; bases not matched to a gene: 6. This CDR3 comprises 15 residues. Germline V gives CDR1 SGHRS, CDR2 YFSETQ. This chain's CDR3 is CASSLRAGGVNEQFF. CDR3 DNA sequence: TGCGCCAGCAGCTTGCGGGCGGGGGGAGTCAATGAGCAGTTCTTC.

In this sample, this clone turned up once. For the CDR3, the DNA is TGTGCCAGCACCGAGAGCACAGATACGCAGTATTTT. Protein product: CASTESTDTQYF. V and J are TRBV5-6 and TRBJ2-3; no clear D gene. The CDR3 is 12 residues long. V was cut by 6 bases and J by 0 bases, with 5 bases left in between. CDR1 SGHDT and CDR2 YYEEEE come from the germline V gene.

The chain links TRBV2 to TRBJ2-7; 7 bases map to TRBD1. Trimming cost V 6 bases and J 6 bases; bases outside gene matches: 14. The CDR3 sequence is 15 residues long. The germline CDR1 and CDR2 sequences are SNHLY and FYNNEI. CDR3 nucleotides: TGTGCCAGCAGAGGAGCAAGGGGGCCGTCCGGCGAGCAGTACTTC. It is translated as CASRGARGPSGEQYF.

The V gene is TRBV6-1, the J gene TRBJ1-4; a possible D gene is TRBD1 (5 bases). CDR1 and CDR2 (germline): MNHNS, SASEGT. The CDR3 runs to 15 residues. Trimming removed 0 bases from V and 5 bases from J, with 10 bases in between. The CDR3 spells CASSEALTDNEKLFF. The CDR3, as DNA: TGTGCCAGCAGTGAAGCGCTGACAGACAATGAAAAACTGTTTTTT.

The chain employs TRBV7-8 and TRBJ2-3; the D is unclear. Germline values: CDR1 SGHVS, CDR2 FQNEAQ. V was trimmed by 5 bases and J by 2 bases, leaving 11 bases between them. The CDR3 sequence is 14 residues long. Here the CDR3 reads CASSPASVTDTQYF. The DNA of the CDR3 is TGTGCCAGCAGCCCAGCGTCGGTCACAGATACGCAGTATTTT.

The J gene is TRBJ2-2, the V gene TRBV11-1, with D unresolved. This CDR3 has 14 residues. Between the trimmed V and J ends, which lost 5 bases and 4 bases, there was a span of 11 bases. Germline V gene lookup returns CDR1 SGHAT and CDR2 FQDESV (reference sequence). The CDR3 loop is CASSPHLGTGELFF. For the CDR3, the DNA is TGTGCCAGCAGCCCTCACCTAGGCACCGGGGAGCTGTTTTTT.

The chain has TRBV7-9 and TRBJ1-1; D unclear. In germline, CDR1 is SEHNR, CDR2 FQNEAQ (reference sequence). The CDR3 covers 12 residues. The ends were cut back, 2 bases at V and 4 bases at J, with 5 bases in the middle. CDR3 loop: CASSLTGTEAFF. The CDR3, as DNA: TGTGCCAGCAGCTTAACCGGCACTGAAGCTTTCTTT.

V is TRBV20-1 and J is TRBJ2-1; D ambiguous. The CDR3 extends over 10 amino acids. V lost 6 bases to trimming and J lost 6 bases, with 6 bases between them. Looked up from germline, CDR1 is DFQATT and CDR2 is SNEGSKA (reference sequence). The CDR3: CSAPLNEQFF. DNA for the CDR3: TGCAGTGCCCCCCTCAATGAGCAGTTCTTC.

This clone was seen a handful of times. This sequence joins TRBV3-1 (or the pseudogene TRBV3-2) and TRBJ1-2; 11 nucleotides agree with TRBD1. With V trimmed by 4 bases and J by 6 bases, 10 bases remained unmatched. This CDR3 is 16 amino acids long. Germline V gives CDR1 LGHDT, CDR2 YNNKEL (reference sequence). The CDR3 is CASSRYPGQGVDGYTF. The CDR3 nucleotides are TGTGCCAGCAGCCGTTACCCGGGACAGGGGGTTGATGGCTACACCTTC.

The chain is built from TRBV9 and TRBJ2-1, with D possibly being TRBD1 (6 bases). V lost 6 bases and J 0 bases, leaving 10 bases between the germline ends. Germline CDR1 is SGDLS and CDR2 is YYNGEE. The CDR3 contains 14 residues. The CDR3 nucleotides are TGTGCCAGCAACAGGGAATACTCCTACAATGAGCAGTTCTTC. Its translation: CASNREYSYNEQFF.

The chain uses TRBV5-4 and TRBJ2-3; 7 bases agree with TRBD2. Per the germline V gene, CDR1 is SGHNT and CDR2 is YYREEE (reference sequence). The CDR3 totals 15 residues. V lost 0 bases to trimming and J lost 1 base; unmatched junction nucleotides: 2. CDR3 protein: CASSLATSGTDTQYF. CDR3 nucleotides: TGTGCCAGCAGCTTGGCAACTAGCGGCACAGATACGCAGTATTTT.

This sequence joins TRBV7-2 and TRBJ2-7; tentative D call: TRBD1 (5 bases). The CDR3 extends over 15 amino acids. The V end was cut by 2 bases, the J end by 2 bases, with 13 bases between. Germline V gene sequence: CDR1 SGHTA, CDR2 FQGNSA. Here the CDR3 reads CASSLKAGNTYEQYF. The CDR3 DNA reads as TGTGCCAGCAGCTTAAAAGCAGGGAATACCTACGAGCAGTACTTC.

The chain links TRBV10-3 to TRBJ2-3; a weak D match, TRBD2 (6 bases). Between the trimmed V and J ends, which lost 0 bases and 5 bases, there was a span of 15 bases. This CDR3 has 16 residues. Looked up from germline, CDR1 is ENHRY and CDR2 is SYGVKD. This CDR3 is CAISESRSGEGDTQYF. The CDR3, as DNA: TGTGCCATCAGTGAGTCTAGGTCGGGAGAGGGAGATACGCAGTATTTT.

The chain recombines TRBV6-5 with TRBJ1-6; D gene uncertain. Looked up from germline, CDR1 is MNHEY and CDR2 is SVGAGI. CDR3 length equals 15 residues. V lost 5 bases to trimming and J lost 7 bases, with 15 bases between them. CDR3 amino acids: CASSLRRAGNSPLHF. The CDR3 coding sequence is TGTGCCAGCAGTCTCCGGAGGGCCGGCAATTCACCCCTCCACTTT.

Written as DNA, the CDR3 is TGTGCCAGCAGACAGACAGGATCCTTTGGAGAGACCCAGTACTTC. Protein sequence: CASRQTGSFGETQYF. V gene TRBV27 combines with J gene TRBJ2-5; possible D gene TRBD1, 6 bases. CDR1 and CDR2 (germline): MNHEY, SMNVEV (reference sequence). Trimming removed 6 bases from V and 4 bases from J, with 18 bases in between. The CDR3 consists of 15 residues.

The chain couples TRBV27 to TRBJ2-3; TRBD2 is a possible D gene (5 bases). V gave up 6 bases and J gave up 2 bases, with 12 bases separating them. This CDR3 spans 14 amino acids. The germline gives CDR1 MNHEY, CDR2 SMNVEV (reference sequence). CDR3 coding DNA: TGTGCCAGCAGACCGGGGTACGCCACAGATACGCAGTATTTT. This gives the protein CASRPGYATDTQYF.

CDR3: CASSKRDLLDEQYF. In nucleotides, the CDR3 is TGTGCCAGCAGTAAGCGGGACTTACTCGACGAGCAGTACTTC. The V call is TRBV27, the J call TRBJ2-7, with 7 bases matching TRBD2. CDR1 and CDR2 (germline): MNHEY, SMNVEV (reference sequence). The CDR3 sequence is 14 residues long. Germline trimming cut 5 bases from V and 5 bases from J; bases unmatched to any gene: 9.

The chain uses TRBV25-1 and TRBJ2-1; tentative D call: TRBD2 (5 bases). This CDR3 has 15 residues. Germline CDR1 reads MGHDK; CDR2 reads SYGVNS. With 5 bases removed from V and 0 bases from J, the gap between germline ends came to 11 bases. DNA for the CDR3: TGTGCCAGCAGTACTGAGGGAAGCTCCTACAATGAGCAGTTCTTC. Amino acid sequence: CASSTEGSSYNEQFF.

The genes are TRBV30 and TRBJ2-7, with unresolved D. The CDR3 contains 13 residues. From germline, CDR1 is GTSNPN and CDR2 SVGIG (reference sequence). The V gene lost 5 bases and the J gene lost 3 bases, with 14 bases spanning the gap. CDR3 bases: TGTGCCTGGGGAAAAAGACTCGGCTACGAGCAGTACTTC. It encodes CAWGKRLGYEQYF. Based on the CDR3 plus reference TRBV30 and TRBJ2-7, the full variable domain is SQTIHQWPATLVQPVGSPLSLECTVEGTSNPNLYWYRQAAGRGLQLLFYSVGIGQISSEVPQNLSASRPQDRQFILSSKKLLLSDSGFYLCAWGKRLGYEQYFGPGTRLTVT.

The V gene is TRBV27, the J gene TRBJ2-4; D is perhaps TRBD1 (6 bases). The germline V and J ends were trimmed by 8 bases and 1 base, with 18 bases remaining between them. Germline CDR1 is MNHEY and CDR2 is SMNVEV (reference sequence). CDR3 length: 16 residues. The CDR3 DNA sequence: TGTGCCAGCCCATTTGAGGGGGTATGGGCCAAAAACATTCAGTACTTC. Residues: CASPFEGVWAKNIQYF.